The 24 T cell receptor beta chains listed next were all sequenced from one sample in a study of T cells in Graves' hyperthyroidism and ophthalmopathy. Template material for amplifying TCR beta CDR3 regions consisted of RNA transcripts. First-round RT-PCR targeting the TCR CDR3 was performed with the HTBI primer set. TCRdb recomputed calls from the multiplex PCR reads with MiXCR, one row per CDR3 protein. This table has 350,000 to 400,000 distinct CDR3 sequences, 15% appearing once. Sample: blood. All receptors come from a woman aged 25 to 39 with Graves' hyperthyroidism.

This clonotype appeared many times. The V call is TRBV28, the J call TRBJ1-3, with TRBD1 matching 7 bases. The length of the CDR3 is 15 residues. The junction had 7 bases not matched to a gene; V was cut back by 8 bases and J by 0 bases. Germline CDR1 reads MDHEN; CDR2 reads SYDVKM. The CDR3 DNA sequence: TGTGCCAGCCAAGGACAGGTGAACTCTGGAAACACCATATATTTT. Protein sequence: CASQGQVNSGNTIYF.

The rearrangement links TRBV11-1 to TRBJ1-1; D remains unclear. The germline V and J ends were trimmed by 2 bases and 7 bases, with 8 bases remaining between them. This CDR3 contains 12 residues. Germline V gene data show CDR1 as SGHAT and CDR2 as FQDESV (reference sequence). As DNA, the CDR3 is TGTGCCAGCAGCTTATCGGGATATGAAGCTTTCTTT. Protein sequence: CASSLSGYEAFF.

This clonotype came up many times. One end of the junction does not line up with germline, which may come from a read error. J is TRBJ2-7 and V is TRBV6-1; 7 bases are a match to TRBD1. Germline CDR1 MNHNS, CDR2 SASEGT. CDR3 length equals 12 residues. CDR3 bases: TGTGCCAGCAGTGAAGCTCGGGGACAGTTGCACTTC. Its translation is CASSEARGQLHF.

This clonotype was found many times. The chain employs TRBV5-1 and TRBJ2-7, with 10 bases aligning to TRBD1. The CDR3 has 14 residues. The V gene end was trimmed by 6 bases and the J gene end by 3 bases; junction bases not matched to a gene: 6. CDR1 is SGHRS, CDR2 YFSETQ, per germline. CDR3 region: CASTLTGGNYEQYF. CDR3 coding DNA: TGCGCCAGCACCCTGACAGGGGGCAACTACGAGCAGTACTTC.

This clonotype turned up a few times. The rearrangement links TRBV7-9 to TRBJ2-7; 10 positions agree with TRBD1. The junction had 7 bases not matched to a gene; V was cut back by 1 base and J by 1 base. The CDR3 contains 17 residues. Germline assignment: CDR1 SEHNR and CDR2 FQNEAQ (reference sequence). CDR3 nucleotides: TGTGCCAGCAGCTTAGTGGGACAGGGGACTATTTCCTACGAGCAGTACTTC. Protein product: CASSLVGQGTISYEQYF.

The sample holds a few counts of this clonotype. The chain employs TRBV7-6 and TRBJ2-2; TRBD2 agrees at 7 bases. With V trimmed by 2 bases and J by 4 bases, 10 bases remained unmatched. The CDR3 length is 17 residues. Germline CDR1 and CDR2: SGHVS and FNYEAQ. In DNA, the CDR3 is TGTGCCAGCAGCTTAATATTGGCGGGAGTCTCCACCGGGGAGCTGTTTTTT. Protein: CASSLILAGVSTGELFF.

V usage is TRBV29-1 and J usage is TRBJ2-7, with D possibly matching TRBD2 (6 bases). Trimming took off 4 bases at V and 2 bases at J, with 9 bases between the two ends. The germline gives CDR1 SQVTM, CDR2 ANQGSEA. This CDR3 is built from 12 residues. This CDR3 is CSVGSGPYEQYF. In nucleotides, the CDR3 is TGCAGCGTTGGCAGCGGGCCCTACGAGCAGTACTTC.

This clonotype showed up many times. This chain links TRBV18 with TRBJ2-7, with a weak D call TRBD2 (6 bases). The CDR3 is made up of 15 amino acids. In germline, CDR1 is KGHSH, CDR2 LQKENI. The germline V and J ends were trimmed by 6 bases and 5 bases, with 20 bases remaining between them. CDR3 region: CASSAGRGLSDEQYF. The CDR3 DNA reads TGTGCCAGCTCCGCGGGGCGCGGATTATCTGACGAGCAGTACTTC.

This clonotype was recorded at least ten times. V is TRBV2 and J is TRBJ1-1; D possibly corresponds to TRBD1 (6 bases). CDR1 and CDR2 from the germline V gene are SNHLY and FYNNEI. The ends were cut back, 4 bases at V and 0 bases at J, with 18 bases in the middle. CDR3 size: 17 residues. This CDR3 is CASSVLRGAPMNTEAFF. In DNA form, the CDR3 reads TGTGCCAGCAGTGTTCTAAGGGGGGCTCCCATGAACACTGAAGCTTTCTTT.

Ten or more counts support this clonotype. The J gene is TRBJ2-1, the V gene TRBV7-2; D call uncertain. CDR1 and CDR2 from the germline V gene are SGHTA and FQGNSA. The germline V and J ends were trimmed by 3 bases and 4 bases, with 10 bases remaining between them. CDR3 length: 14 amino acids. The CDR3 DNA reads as TGTGCCAGCAGCTTGGGTCTAGGGTACAATGAGCAGTTCTTC. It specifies CASSLGLGYNEQFF.

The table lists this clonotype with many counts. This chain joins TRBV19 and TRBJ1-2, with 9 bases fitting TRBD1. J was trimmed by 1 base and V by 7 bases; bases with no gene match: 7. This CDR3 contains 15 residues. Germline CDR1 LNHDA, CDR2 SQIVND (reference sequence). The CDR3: CASMHHRGLNYGYTF. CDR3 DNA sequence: TGTGCCAGTATGCACCACAGGGGGCTTAACTATGGCTACACCTTC.

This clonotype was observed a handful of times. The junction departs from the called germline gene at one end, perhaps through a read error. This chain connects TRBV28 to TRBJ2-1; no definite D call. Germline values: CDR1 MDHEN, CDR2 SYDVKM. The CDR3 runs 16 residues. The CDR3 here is CASSPLYPSAYNEQFF. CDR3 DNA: TGTGCCAGCAGTCCCCTGTACCCCTCGGCCTACAATGAGCAATTCTTC.

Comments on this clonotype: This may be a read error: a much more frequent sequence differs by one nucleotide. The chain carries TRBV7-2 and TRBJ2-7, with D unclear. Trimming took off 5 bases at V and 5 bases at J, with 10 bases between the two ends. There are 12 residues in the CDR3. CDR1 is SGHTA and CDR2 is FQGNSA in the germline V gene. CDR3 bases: TGTGCCAGCAGCCCCTCGGGTAACGAGCAGTACTTC. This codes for CASSPSGNEQYF.

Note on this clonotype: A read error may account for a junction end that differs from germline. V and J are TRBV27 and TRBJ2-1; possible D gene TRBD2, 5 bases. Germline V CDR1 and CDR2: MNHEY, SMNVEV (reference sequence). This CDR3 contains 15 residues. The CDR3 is CAGSLDSSSYNEQFF. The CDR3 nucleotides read TGTGCCGGCAGTTTGGACTCCAGCTCCTACAATGAGCAGTTCTTC.

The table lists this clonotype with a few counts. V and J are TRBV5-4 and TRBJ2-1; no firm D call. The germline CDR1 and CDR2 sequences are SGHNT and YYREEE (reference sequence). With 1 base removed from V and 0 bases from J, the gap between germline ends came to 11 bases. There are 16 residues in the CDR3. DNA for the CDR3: TGTGCCAGCAGCTTGAAACAGTCGAGCTCCTACAATGAGCAGTTCTTC. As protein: CASSLKQSSSYNEQFF.

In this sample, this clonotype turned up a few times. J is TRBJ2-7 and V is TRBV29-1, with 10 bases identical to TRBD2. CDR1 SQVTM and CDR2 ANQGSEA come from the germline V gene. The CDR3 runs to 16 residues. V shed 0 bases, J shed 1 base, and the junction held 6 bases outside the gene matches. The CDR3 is CSVEDRGSGRSYEQYF. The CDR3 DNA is TGCAGCGTTGAAGATCGCGGTAGCGGGAGGTCCTACGAGCAGTACTTC.

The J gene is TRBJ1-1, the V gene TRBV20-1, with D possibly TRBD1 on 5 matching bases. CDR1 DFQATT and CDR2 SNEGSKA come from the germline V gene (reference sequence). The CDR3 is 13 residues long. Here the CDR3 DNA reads TGCAGCCCGACTCGGACAAAGAACACTGAAGCTTTCTTT. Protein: CSPTRTKNTEAFF.

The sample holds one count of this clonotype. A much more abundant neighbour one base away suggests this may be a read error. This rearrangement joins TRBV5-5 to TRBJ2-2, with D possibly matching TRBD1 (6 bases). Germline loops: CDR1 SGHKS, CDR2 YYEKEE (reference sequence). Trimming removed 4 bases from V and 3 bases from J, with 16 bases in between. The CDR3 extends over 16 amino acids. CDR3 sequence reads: CASSPYRVSDTGELFF. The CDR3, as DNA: TGTGCCAGCAGCCCCTACAGGGTATCAGACACCGGGGAGCTGTTTTTT.

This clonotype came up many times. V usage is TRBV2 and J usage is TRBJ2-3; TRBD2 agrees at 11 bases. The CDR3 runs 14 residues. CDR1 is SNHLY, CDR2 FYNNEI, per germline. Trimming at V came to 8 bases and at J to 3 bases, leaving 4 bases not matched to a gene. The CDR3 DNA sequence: TGTGCCAGCGCACTAGCGGGAGTGACAGATACGCAGTATTTT. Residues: CASALAGVTDTQYF.

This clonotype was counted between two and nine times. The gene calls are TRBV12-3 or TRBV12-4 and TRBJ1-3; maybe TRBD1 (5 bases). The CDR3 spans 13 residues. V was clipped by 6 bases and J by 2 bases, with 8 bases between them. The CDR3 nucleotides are TGTGCCAGCAGGGCGGGGGCTGGAAACACCATATATTTT. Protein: CASRAGAGNTIYF.

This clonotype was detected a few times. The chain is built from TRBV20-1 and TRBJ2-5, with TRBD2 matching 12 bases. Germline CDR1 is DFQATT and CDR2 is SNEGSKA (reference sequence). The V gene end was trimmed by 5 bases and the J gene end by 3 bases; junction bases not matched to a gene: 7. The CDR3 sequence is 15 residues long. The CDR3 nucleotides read TGCAGTGCTTCCCGGACTAGCGGGATGGAAGAGACCCAGTACTTC. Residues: CSASRTSGMEETQYF.

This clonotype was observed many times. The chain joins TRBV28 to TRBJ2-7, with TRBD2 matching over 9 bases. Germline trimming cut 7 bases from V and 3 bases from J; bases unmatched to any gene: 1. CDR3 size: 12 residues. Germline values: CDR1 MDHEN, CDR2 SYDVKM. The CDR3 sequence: CASISGSYEQYF. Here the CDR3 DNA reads TGTGCCAGCATTAGCGGGAGCTACGAGCAGTACTTC.

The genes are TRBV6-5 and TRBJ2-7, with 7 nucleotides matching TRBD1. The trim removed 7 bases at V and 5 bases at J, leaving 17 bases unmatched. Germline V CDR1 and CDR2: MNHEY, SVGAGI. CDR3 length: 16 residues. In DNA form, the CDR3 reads TGTGCCAGCAATAACCTCGAACAGGGACAGCATAACGAGCAGTACTTC. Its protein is CASNNLEQGQHNEQYF.

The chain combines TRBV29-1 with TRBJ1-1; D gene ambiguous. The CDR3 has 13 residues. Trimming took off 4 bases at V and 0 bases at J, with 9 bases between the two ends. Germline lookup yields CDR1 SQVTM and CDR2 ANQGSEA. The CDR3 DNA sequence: TGCAGCGTTGGATCGTACTTGAACACTGAAGCTTTCTTT. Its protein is CSVGSYLNTEAFF.